A selection of T cell receptor beta chains follows, all from one sample in a study of tumor-infiltrating lymphocytes in localized non-small cell lung cancer. The data were produced by immunoSEQ multiplex PCR, yet TCRdb's version contains in-frame clones alone and is incomplete. Here the sample spans 15,000 to 20,000 clones, approximately 80% being singletons. Sequences were obtained from lung tumor tissue. The origin of the receptors is a human donor with non-small cell lung cancer. Both conserved end residues are part of each CDR3. Fields, in order: CDR3 protein, CDR3 DNA, V gene, clone size, D gene, J gene. The D gene is left open where the match is weak. Some rows have no size entry. The others give once, few or many, or a class for an expanded clone.

CASSRTGTLPTQYF | TGTGCCAGCAGCAGGACCGGGACCCTACCAACCCAGTACTTC | TRBV5-6 | once | NA | TRBJ2-5
CASIPRWGSGNTIYF | TGTGCCAGTATCCCCAGGTGGGGGTCTGGAAACACCATATATTTT | TRBV19 | NA | NA | TRBJ1-3
CASSLLSGFVRQTEAFF | TGTGCCAGCAGTTTATTATCGGGGTTTGTACGACAGACTGAAGCTTTCTTT | TRBV27 | NA | NA | TRBJ1-1
CASSTRQGASYEQYF | TGTGCCAGCAGTACCCGACAGGGGGCGTCCTACGAGCAGTACTTC | TRBV6-5 | NA | TRBD1 | TRBJ2-7
CASSLDHQRGLVYGYTF | TGTGCCAGCAGCTTAGATCATCAAAGGGGTCTCGTCTATGGCTACACCTTC | TRBV11-2 | NA | NA | TRBJ1-2
CASSPDRGRGELFF | TGTGCCAGCAGCCCTGACAGGGGGCGGGGGGAGCTGTTTTTT | TRBV7-3 | NA | TRBD1 | TRBJ2-2
CASSSDIHYGYTF | TGTGCCAGCAGCTCAGACATTCACTATGGCTACACCTTC | TRBV7-9 | NA | NA | TRBJ1-2
CASSTLSGGDTGELFF | TGTGCCAGCAGTACCCTATCAGGGGGGGACACCGGGGAGCTGTTTTTT | TRBV2 | NA | NA | TRBJ2-2
CASSSALGQPGEETQYF | TGTGCCAGCAGTTCGGCCCTTGGCCAACCGGGGGAAGAGACCCAGTACTTC | TRBV27 | NA | NA | TRBJ2-5
CATQNRGQGPVDGYTF | TGTGCCACTCAAAATCGAGGGCAAGGGCCGGTGGATGGCTACACCTTC | TRBV7-8 | NA | NA | TRBJ1-2
CASSQGPALANYGYTF | TGCGCCAGCAGCCAAGGTCCGGCCCTCGCAAACTATGGCTACACCTTC | TRBV4-3 | NA | NA | TRBJ1-2
CASSEESGGPYYEQYF | TGTGCCAGCAGTGAAGAATCAGGGGGCCCGTACTACGAGCAGTACTTC | TRBV2 | NA | TRBD1 | TRBJ2-7
CASSLSGAFNQPQHF | TGTGCCAGCAGTTTAAGCGGGGCTTTCAATCAGCCCCAGCATTTT | TRBV28 | NA | NA | TRBJ1-5
CASRETGSLSYEQYF | TGCGCCAGCAGGGAAACCGGGTCCCTCTCCTACGAGCAGTACTTC | TRBV10-2 | NA | NA | TRBJ2-7
CASTRDKYQPQHF | TGTGCCAGTACCCGGGACAAGTATCAGCCCCAGCATTTT | TRBV19 | NA | NA | TRBJ1-5
CASSLPSSSHEKLFF | TGTGCCAGCAGCTTGCCCTCCTCGTCGCATGAAAAACTGTTTTTT | TRBV7-9 | NA | NA | TRBJ1-4
CASSSYPGHGTVAKNIQYF | TGTGCCAGCAGCTCTTACCCCGGCCACGGGACAGTCGCCAAAAACATTCAGTACTTC | TRBV7-8 | NA | TRBD1 | TRBJ2-4
CSVVDLWPAGYTF | TGCAGCGTTGTGGACCTTTGGCCGGCTGGCTACACCTTC | TRBV29-1 | once | NA | TRBJ1-2
CASSPLGFNQPQHF | TGTGCCAGCTCACCTCTCGGGTTCAATCAGCCCCAGCATTTT | TRBV18 | NA | NA | TRBJ1-5
CASSLGGRSYEQYF | TGTGCCAGCAGCTTAGGGGGCAGGTCCTACGAGCAGTACTTC | TRBV7-2 | NA | NA | TRBJ2-7
CASSSSLEQYF | TGTGCCAGCAGCTCTAGCCTCGAGCAGTACTTC | TRBV7-6 | once | NA | TRBJ2-7
CASSPSRYSYNEQFF | TGTGCCAGCAGCCCGAGCAGGTACTCCTACAATGAGCAGTTCTTC | TRBV7-9 | NA | NA | TRBJ2-1
CASSVGQGSDGYTF | TGTGCCAGCAGCGTCGGACAGGGGAGCGATGGCTACACCTTC | TRBV5-4 | once | TRBD1 | TRBJ1-2
CASSPGAGPYNEQFF | TGCGCCAGCAGCCCCGGTGCGGGGCCTTACAATGAGCAGTTCTTC | TRBV5-1 | NA | NA | TRBJ2-1
CASSLMGTSGRGYQETQYF | TGTGCCAGCAGCTTAATGGGGACTAGCGGGAGAGGATACCAAGAGACCCAGTACTTC | TRBV7-3 | NA | TRBD2 | TRBJ2-5
CASSILGTNSPLHF | TGTGCCAGTAGTATTTTAGGGACCAATTCACCCCTCCACTTT | TRBV19 | NA | NA | TRBJ1-6
CASSLDGPNSPLHF | TGTGCCAGCAGTTTGGACGGACCAAATTCACCCCTCCACTTT | TRBV6-5 | few | NA | TRBJ1-6
CASSSGGKQPQHF | TGTGCCAGCAGTTCAGGGGGCAAACAGCCCCAGCATTTT | TRBV9 | NA | TRBD1 | TRBJ1-5
CASSLRLAGTLGADTQYF | TGCGCCAGCAGCTTACGACTAGCGGGGACTCTTGGCGCAGATACGCAGTATTTT | TRBV4-1 | NA | TRBD2 | TRBJ2-3
CASSVFQGADTQYF | TGTGCCAGCAGCGTATTCCAGGGGGCAGATACGCAGTATTTT | TRBV9 | NA | TRBD1 | TRBJ2-3
CASSLQDRGVYGYTF | TGTGCCAGCAGTTTGCAGGACAGGGGGGTCTATGGCTACACCTTC | TRBV27 | NA | TRBD1 | TRBJ1-2
CASSLAYEQFF | TGTGCCAGCAGCTTAGCCTATGAGCAGTTCTTC | TRBV7-2 | NA | NA | TRBJ2-1